These 31 T cell receptor beta chains originate from one sample sequenced in a study of blood T cell repertoires in COVID-19. The repertoire was sequenced with immunoSEQ multiplex PCR; TCRdb's copy has only in-frame clones and lacks some. This table holds about 310,000 clones, around 90% found once. The sequenced material came from PBMCs or T cells enriched from blood (not recorded which). The receptors derive from a woman under 30 who had recovered from COVID-19.

V gene TRBV28 combines with J gene TRBJ2-7; 9 bases are a match to TRBD2. After removal of 3 bases from V and 2 bases from J, the junction contained 5 bases not matched to a gene. CDR3 length: 15 residues. Germline V CDR1 and CDR2: MDHEN, SYDVKM. DNA for the CDR3: TGTGCCAGCAGTTTCTGGGCGGGGGGGACCTACGAGCAGTACTTC. It is translated as CASSFWAGGTYEQYF.

This chain uses TRBV5-1 with TRBJ2-7; 14 positions match TRBD2. V was clipped by 3 bases and J by 2 bases; unmatched bases: 1. CDR3 length: 15 residues. The germline V gene encodes CDR1 SGHRS and CDR2 YFSETQ. The CDR3 nucleotides are TGCGCCAGCAGCTGGACTAGCGGGGGGACCTACGAGCAGTACTTC. Translating gives CASSWTSGGTYEQYF. The variable domain in full, completed from reference TRBV5-1 and TRBJ2-7, reads KAGVTQTPRYLIKTRGQQVTLSCSPISGHRSVSWYQQTPGQGLQFLFEYFSETQRNKGNFPGRFSGRQFSNSRSEMNVSTLELGDSALYLCASSWTSGGTYEQYFGPGTRLTVT.

The chain combines TRBV11-1 with TRBJ1-6; a weak D match, TRBD1 (5 bases). The germline V and J ends were trimmed by 4 bases and 6 bases, with 10 bases remaining between them. This CDR3 is 14 amino acids long. From germline, CDR1 is SGHAT and CDR2 FQDESV (reference sequence). The DNA of the CDR3 is TGTGCCAGCAGCTGGGGCGGGGGTAATTCACCCCTCCACTTT. Protein sequence: CASSWGGGNSPLHF.

The chain carries TRBV19 and TRBJ2-2; 10 bases fit TRBD1. There are 15 residues in the CDR3. Germline CDR1 and CDR2: LNHDA and SQIVND (reference sequence). Losses at the gene ends were 5 bases for V and 4 bases for J; bases not matched to a gene: 4. Here the CDR3 DNA reads TGTGCCAGTAGTGACAGGGGGCGGTCCACCGGGGAGCTGTTTTTT. Amino acids: CASSDRGRSTGELFF.

V usage is TRBV6-2 or TRBV6-3 and J usage is TRBJ1-2; D may be TRBD1 (6 bases). Germline CDR1 reads MNHEY; CDR2 reads SVGEGT. Trimming pared 0 bases from V and 8 bases from J, leaving 10 bases between. This CDR3 contains 13 residues. The CDR3 sequence: CASSYSGARGYTF. The CDR3 bases are TGTGCCAGCAGTTACTCGGGGGCGCGGGGCTACACCTTC.

The chain links TRBV7-2 to TRBJ2-5; possibly TRBD1 for D (5 bases). The CDR3 consists of 16 residues. Germline V gene lookup returns CDR1 SGHTA and CDR2 FQGNSA. The V end was cut by 1 base, the J end by 5 bases, with 17 bases between. The DNA for the CDR3 is TGTGCCAGCAGCTTAGTCGCCCTTATAGCAGGGGAGACCCAGTACTTC. This translates into CASSLVALIAGETQYF.

V is TRBV4-1 and J is TRBJ1-4; TRBD1 matches at 9 bases. V lost 4 bases to trimming and J lost 13 bases; unmatched junction nucleotides: 13. The CDR3 consists of 15 residues. The germline gives CDR1 MGHRA, CDR2 YSYEKL. CDR3 sequence reads: CASSPAGTGSGGLFF. Written as DNA, the CDR3 is TGCGCCAGCAGCCCAGCCGGGACAGGGTCGGGAGGACTGTTTTTT.

The chain joins TRBV6-5 to TRBJ2-7; 8 bases match TRBD1. Trimming cost V 7 bases and J 3 bases; bases outside gene matches: 8. Per the germline V gene, CDR1 is MNHEY and CDR2 is SVGAGI. This CDR3 has 14 residues. The CDR3 DNA is TGTGCCAGCAAGCCGGGACAGGTTTTCTACGAGCAGTACTTC. The encoded protein is CASKPGQVFYEQYF.

A few counts support this clone. V is TRBV4-1 and J is TRBJ1-2, with D perhaps TRBD1 (5 bases). V shed 4 bases and J shed 6 bases, with 21 bases lying between them. Germline assignment: CDR1 MGHRA and CDR2 YSYEKL. This CDR3 spans 16 amino acids. The CDR3 region has the DNA TGCGCCAGCAGCCCAACGGGAACCGGGGGTGCGAATGGCTACACCTTC. This gives the protein CASSPTGTGGANGYTF.

The chain combines TRBV9 with TRBJ2-7; TRBD2 aligns across 10 bases. This CDR3 contains 16 residues. With 3 bases clipped from V and 4 bases from J, the junction kept 10 bases outside the gene matches. Germline lookup yields CDR1 SGDLS and CDR2 YYNGEE. The CDR3 loop is CASSEGSGGPYYEQYF. In DNA, the CDR3 is TGTGCCAGCAGCGAGGGTAGCGGGGGGCCCTATTACGAGCAGTACTTC.

The J gene is TRBJ1-4, the V gene TRBV15; a weak D match, TRBD1 (5 bases). The V end lost 5 bases, the J end lost 10 bases, and 17 bases lay between the germline ends. Germline V gene lookup returns CDR1 LNHNV and CDR2 YYDKDF (reference sequence). The length of the CDR3 is 14 residues. CDR3 bases: TGTGCCACCAGCGTCCCGGGGGTGAGGGGAAAACTGTTTTTT. Translating gives CATSVPGVRGKLFF.

The chain has TRBV5-1 and TRBJ1-3; TRBD1 matches at 8 bases. The CDR3 runs 15 residues. Germline CDR1 reads SGHRS; CDR2 reads YFSETQ. J was trimmed by 9 bases and V by 0 bases; bases with no gene match: 8. The CDR3: CASSLAPGQDSTIYF. The CDR3 DNA reads as TGCGCCAGCAGCTTGGCGCCGGGACAGGACAGCACCATATATTTT.

The chain has TRBV12-3 or TRBV12-4 and TRBJ2-1; tentative D call: TRBD2 (5 bases). Trimming shortened V by 7 bases and J by 6 bases, and 7 bases separated the two germline ends. The CDR3 is 11 residues long. As DNA, the CDR3 is TGTGCCAGCAAAGAGGGCAATGAGCAGTTCTTC. This encodes CASKEGNEQFF.

The chain uses TRBV7-2 and TRBJ2-3, with TRBD2 matching 8 bases. The J segment lost 0 bases and the V segment lost 5 bases, leaving 7 bases of the junction unmatched. The germline V gene has CDR1 SGHTA and CDR2 FQGNSA. The CDR3 is 16 residues long. The CDR3 sequence is CASSVLADPSTDTQYF. In DNA, the CDR3 is TGTGCCAGCAGCGTACTAGCGGATCCTAGCACAGATACGCAGTATTTT.

V gene TRBV11-2 combines with J gene TRBJ2-2; 9 bases are shared with TRBD2. The CDR3 has 16 residues. Germline loops: CDR1 SGHAT, CDR2 FQNNGV. J gave up 4 bases and V 3 bases, and 6 bases lay outside the gene matches. CDR3 in amino acids: CASSLLSGRGTGELFF. The CDR3 DNA is TGTGCCAGCAGCTTGCTTAGCGGGAGAGGCACCGGGGAGCTGTTTTTT.

The rearrangement joins TRBV6-5 to TRBJ1-2; 9 nucleotides align to TRBD1. The V segment lost 5 bases and the J segment 8 bases; nucleotides outside the gene matches: 12. This CDR3 contains 15 residues. CDR1 MNHEY and CDR2 SVGAGI come from the germline V gene. In DNA form, the CDR3 reads TGTGCCAGCAGTCAGACAGGGGGGATTTCGGTAGGCTACACCTTC. Translating gives CASSQTGGISVGYTF.

The rearrangement joins TRBV6-1 to TRBJ1-5, with D possibly being TRBD1 (5 bases). The CDR3 has 16 residues. Germline values: CDR1 MNHNS, CDR2 SASEGT. Trimming pared 1 base from V and 9 bases from J, leaving 19 bases between. CDR3 coding DNA: TGTGCCAGCAGTGAAGGTACAGGCCCCTCTCTAGTGCCCCAGCATTTT. Translating gives CASSEGTGPSLVPQHF.

The chain employs TRBV9 and TRBJ2-3; 15 bases line up with TRBD2. CDR3 length: 22 residues. The germline V gene has CDR1 SGDLS and CDR2 YYNGEE. J gave up 2 bases and V 4 bases, and 20 bases lay outside the gene matches. CDR3 amino acids: CASSLGLAGGIMKNPVTDTQYF. Here the CDR3 DNA reads TGTGCCAGCAGCCTGGGACTAGCGGGGGGTATCATGAAAAACCCAGTCACAGATACGCAGTATTTT.

The chain uses TRBV28 and TRBJ1-5; the match to TRBD1 covers 7 bases. Germline lookup yields CDR1 MDHEN and CDR2 SYDVKM. The CDR3 has 14 amino acids. The V and J ends lost 6 bases and 11 bases, in that order; junction bases with no gene match: 13. Here the CDR3 DNA reads TGTGCCAGCAGCCTTAAGCAGGGGGTGGGGACCCAGCATTTT. Protein product: CASSLKQGVGTQHF.

The chain is built from TRBV7-8 and TRBJ1-2; no reliable D call. The CDR3 consists of 12 residues. Trimming cost V 10 bases and J 2 bases, with 11 bases left between them. Germline CDR1 SGHVS, CDR2 FQNEAQ. The CDR3 region has the DNA TGTGCCACCGCTAGGAGCAACTATGGCTACACCTTC. This translates into CATARSNYGYTF.

The gene calls are TRBV10-3 and TRBJ1-2; 7 nucleotides line up with TRBD1. The CDR3 contains 13 residues. The trim removed 9 bases at V and 6 bases at J, leaving 10 bases unmatched. CDR1 is ENHRY, CDR2 SYGVKD, per germline. The CDR3 spells CAIQGVTRDGYTF. Here the CDR3 DNA reads TGTGCCATTCAGGGGGTGACCCGGGATGGCTACACCTTC.

This clone appeared once. The chain uses TRBV28 and TRBJ2-1; 9 bases map to TRBD1. This CDR3 has 16 amino acids. The germline V gene encodes CDR1 MDHEN and CDR2 SYDVKM. J was trimmed by 3 bases and V by 3 bases; bases with no gene match: 6. CDR3 nucleotide sequence: TGTGCCAGCAGTTTCCCGGGACAGGGTTACTACAATGAGCAGTTCTTC. Its translation: CASSFPGQGYYNEQFF. Full variable domain (remainder filled in from reference TRBV28 and TRBJ2-1): DVKVTQSSRYLVKRTGEKVFLECVQDMDHENMFWYRQDPGLGLRLIYFSYDVKMKEKGDIPEGYSVSREKKERFSLILESASTNQTSMYLCASSFPGQGYYNEQFFGPGTRLTVL.

The DNA of the CDR3 is TGCGCCAGCAGTGAGGAACAGGTGAACACTGAAGCTTTCTTT. Translating it yields CASSEEQVNTEAFF. The chain recombines TRBV10-2 with TRBJ1-1, with D perhaps matching TRBD1 (5 bases). With 2 bases removed from V and 0 bases from J, the gap between germline ends came to 7 bases. This CDR3 has 14 residues. Germline V gene data show CDR1 as WSHSY and CDR2 as SAAADI.

The V and J genes are TRBV18 and TRBJ2-2; perhaps TRBD2 as D (5 bases). CDR1 and CDR2 (germline): KGHSH, LQKENI. V was shortened by 5 bases and J by 5 bases, with 15 bases between the two germline ends. This CDR3 has 15 residues. The CDR3 nucleotides read TGTGCCAGCTCAGCCACCGGCTCGGGAACCGGGGAGCTGTTTTTT. Encoded protein: CASSATGSGTGELFF. Based on the CDR3 plus reference TRBV18 and TRBJ2-2, the full variable domain is NAGVMQNPRHLVRRRGQEARLRCSPMKGHSHVYWYRQLPEEGLKFMVYLQKENIIDESGMPKERFSAEFPKEGPSILRIQQVVRGDSAAYFCASSATGSGTGELFFGEGSRLTVL.

The chain recombines TRBV6-4 with TRBJ1-1; D perhaps matches TRBD1 (6 bases). V lost 6 bases, J lost 4 bases, and 15 bases lay in between. The CDR3 length is 14 residues. Germline CDR1 reads MRHNA; CDR2 reads SNTAGT. The CDR3, as DNA: TGTGCCAGCAGGAGGCTTGGGGGGGCCACTGAAGCTTTCTTT. It specifies CASRRLGGATEAFF.

The J gene is TRBJ2-1, the V gene TRBV7-2; TRBD1 matches 8 bases. CDR3 length: 13 residues. Germline V gives CDR1 SGHTA, CDR2 FQGNSA. The V gene end was trimmed by 6 bases and the J gene end by 4 bases; junction bases not matched to a gene: 2. The CDR3 protein is CASRTGGYNEQFF. For the CDR3, the DNA is TGTGCCAGCAGAACAGGGGGGTACAATGAGCAGTTCTTC. The full variable domain, completed using reference TRBV7-2 and TRBJ2-1, is GAGVSQSPSNKVTEKGKDVELRCDPISGHTALYWYRQSLGQGLEFLIYFQGNSAPDKSGLPSDRFSAERTGGSVSTLTIQRTQQEDSAVYLCASRTGGYNEQFFGPGTRLTVL.

The chain is built from TRBV4-1 and TRBJ1-6, with a tentative D call TRBD1 (6 bases). CDR3 size: 18 residues. With 6 bases removed from V and 3 bases from J, the gap between germline ends came to 21 bases. Germline V CDR1 and CDR2: MGHRA, YSYEKL. For the CDR3, the DNA is TGCGCCAGCAGTCAAAGGACAGCGCCTCTGAGCTATAATTCACCCCTCCACTTT. This translates into CASSQRTAPLSYNSPLHF.

The rearrangement uses TRBV7-9 and TRBJ2-4; perhaps TRBD1 as D (5 bases). Deletions cut 3 bases from V and 2 bases from J, with 14 bases between. Germline V gives CDR1 SEHNR, CDR2 FQNEAQ (reference sequence). This CDR3 is 16 amino acids long. The CDR3 protein is CASSFGTDTTKNIQYF. CDR3 in DNA: TGTGCCAGCAGCTTCGGCACGGACACCACCAAAAACATTCAGTACTTC.

The chain couples TRBV6-4 to TRBJ1-1; a weak D match, TRBD1 (5 bases). Trimming stripped 5 bases from V and 4 bases from J, with 23 bases between. CDR1 and CDR2 (germline): MRHNA, SNTAGT. CDR3 length equals 17 residues. For the CDR3, the DNA is TGTGCCAGCAGTCGTGGGGCAGTGAGAAGGAACTGCACTGAAGCTTTCTTT. Its protein is CASSRGAVRRNCTEAFF.

The rearrangement uses TRBV19 and TRBJ2-7; 11 bases match TRBD1. The V and J ends lost 3 bases and 4 bases, in that order; junction bases with no gene match: 2. Germline lookup yields CDR1 LNHDA and CDR2 SQIVND (reference sequence). There are 14 residues in the CDR3. The CDR3 DNA is TGTGCCAGTAGTATCCGGGACAGGGGGTACGAGCAGTACTTC. It yields the protein CASSIRDRGYEQYF.

The chain has TRBV6-1 and TRBJ2-1; D possibly corresponds to TRBD2 (6 bases). CDR3 length equals 17 residues. V lost 0 bases to trimming and J lost 0 bases, with 12 bases between them. Germline V gene sequence: CDR1 MNHNS, CDR2 SASEGT. This CDR3 reads CASSEAIAELSYNEQFF. For the CDR3, the DNA is TGTGCCAGCAGTGAAGCGATAGCGGAGCTCTCCTACAATGAGCAGTTCTTC.